The entry below gives a single TCR beta chain sequence along with its context. UMI-tagged 5'RACE template switching yielded the TCR beta cDNA. No DNA is given; TCRdb re-called the 5' RACE reads and lists each CDR3 protein once. Seen in this sample are roughly 110,000 distinct CDR3 sequences; the ten most common clones hold around a sixth. The data are from a study of T cells expressing NK-cell markers. Whole-study context: From sorted CD3+CD56+NKG2C+, CD3+CD56+NKG2C- and CD3+CD56-NKG2C+ T cells came the TCR beta repertoires. Seropositivity for HCMV was found in seven of the eight sequenced donors, with one seronegative.

This CDR3 is 14 amino acids long. Germline assignment: CDR1 DFQATT and CDR2 SNEGSKA (reference sequence). The TCR sequence derives from a woman between 18 and 69 years old in good health. The chain combines TRBV20-1 with TRBJ2-2; the TCRdb call, TRBD1, lacks DNA for checking. The material sequenced was blood T cells: a sorted CD56 or NKG2C T cell subset, CD4+ or CD8+ T cells, or bulk PBMC T cells (not recorded which). CDR3 protein: CSAPRRSNTGELFF.